Each of the 31 T cell receptor beta chains below was sequenced from the same sample in a study of neurological immune-mediated disorders. MiXCR was run by TCRdb on the 5' RACE reads, yielding one entry per CDR3 protein. The data contain 49,000 or so distinct CDR3 sequences, around 4.3% of them singletons. Specimen: PBMCs. The receptors derive from a woman between 55 and 75 years old with multiple sclerosis.

This clonotype has at least ten counts. V is TRBV5-1 and J is TRBJ1-2; 7 positions match TRBD1. Losses at the gene ends were 4 bases for V and 2 bases for J; bases not matched to a gene: 8. The CDR3 is made up of 15 amino acids. Germline V gene sequence: CDR1 SGHRS, CDR2 YFSETQ. As DNA, the CDR3 is TGCGCCAGCAGCCCGGGACAGACGATAAACTATGGCTACACCTTC. Protein sequence: CASSPGQTINYGYTF.

This clonotype was picked up many times. This chain's CDR3 is CAISEIGGGSYGYTF. The CDR3 DNA sequence: TGTGCCATCAGTGAGATAGGGGGCGGAAGCTATGGCTACACCTTC. This chain uses TRBV10-3 with TRBJ1-2; TRBD1 aligns across 7 bases. J was trimmed by 4 bases and V by 2 bases; bases with no gene match: 7. The CDR3 is made up of 15 amino acids. CDR1 and CDR2 from the germline V gene are ENHRY and SYGVKD.

The J gene is TRBJ1-2, the V gene TRBV5-6; D is perhaps TRBD1 (5 bases). The CDR3 extends over 15 amino acids. CDR1 is SGHDT, CDR2 YYEEEE, per germline. The V end was cut by 5 bases, the J end by 5 bases, with 19 bases between. CDR3 bases: TGTGCCAGCAGTTGGTGGGGGACTAACTCGTATGGCTACACCTTC. Translated: CASSWWGTNSYGYTF. The full variable domain, its missing parts supplied by reference TRBV5-6 and TRBJ1-2, is DAGVTQSPTHLIKTRGQQVTLRCSPKSGHDTVSWYQQALGQGPQFIFQYYEEEERQRGNFPDRFSGHQFPNYSSELNVNALLLGDSALYLCASSWWGTNSYGYTFGSGTRLTVV.

This clonotype was counted at least ten times. The chain couples TRBV20-1 to TRBJ1-2, with D unresolved. V lost 3 bases and J lost 3, with 5 bases in between. Looked up from germline, CDR1 is DFQATT and CDR2 is SNEGSKA (reference sequence). The length of the CDR3 is 11 residues. CDR3 loop: CSASWDYGYTF. The DNA for the CDR3 is TGCAGTGCTAGTTGGGACTATGGCTACACCTTC.

V usage is TRBV7-9 and J usage is TRBJ2-6; no definite D call. V was trimmed by 6 bases and J by 2 bases, leaving 2 bases between them. Germline-derived CDR1 and CDR2 are SEHNR and FQNEAQ (reference sequence). This CDR3 has 12 residues. The chain's CDR3 is CASSPGANVLTF. The CDR3 nucleotides are TGTGCCAGCAGTCCTGGGGCCAACGTCCTGACTTTC.

With respect to this clonotype: A read error is possible here, since a much larger clone lies one base away. This likely comes from a read error, as the CDR3 has no conserved phenylalanine or tryptophan at its end. V usage is TRBV4-1 and J usage is TRBJ2-1; weak D call: TRBD2 (6 bases). CDR1 is MGHRA, CDR2 YSYEKL, per germline. Trimming left V 4 bases short and J 7 bases short, with 8 bases between. The CDR3 is made up of 12 amino acids. In nucleotides, the CDR3 is TGCGCCAGCAGCCGGAGGGGTAATGAGCAGTTCTGC. Translated, it gives CASSRRGNEQFC.

The CDR3 region is CASSPRTGGQETQYF. CDR3 bases: TGTGCCAGCAGCCCCCGGACAGGGGGCCAAGAGACCCAGTACTTC. This chain joins TRBV7-2 and TRBJ2-5, with 10 positions matching TRBD1. With V trimmed by 5 bases and J by 1 base, 4 bases remained unmatched. The germline V gene encodes CDR1 SGHTA and CDR2 FQGNSA. The CDR3 is 15 residues long. The variable domain in full, with the rest retrieved from reference TRBV7-2 and TRBJ2-5, is GAGVSQSPSNKVTEKGKDVELRCDPISGHTALYWYRQSLGQGLEFLIYFQGNSAPDKSGLPSDRFSAERTGGSVSTLTIQRTQQEDSAVYLCASSPRTGGQETQYFGPGTRLLVL.

This clonotype has a handful of counts. The chain links TRBV27 to TRBJ1-5, with 8 bases that match TRBD1. The CDR3 consists of 14 residues. J gave up 0 bases and V 6 bases, and 1 base lay outside the gene matches. CDR1 MNHEY and CDR2 SMNVEV come from the germline V gene (reference sequence). The chain's CDR3 is CASSQGASNQPQHF. CDR3 bases: TGTGCCAGCAGCCAGGGGGCTAGCAATCAGCCCCAGCATTTT.

With respect to this clonotype: Lacking the conserved final phenylalanine or tryptophan, this CDR3 likely reflects a read error. The chain uses TRBV20-1 and TRBJ1-3; no firm D call. The CDR3 runs 14 residues. Per the germline V gene, CDR1 is DFQATT and CDR2 is SNEGSKA (reference sequence). The V end was cut by 4 bases, the J end by 0 bases, with 10 bases between. The CDR3: CSATDPSSGNTIYN. Here the CDR3 DNA reads TGCAGTGCTACGGACCCTTCCTCTGGAAACACCATATATAAT.

This clonotype has more than one count but fewer than ten. This sequence joins TRBV6-5 and TRBJ2-3; 8 bases align to TRBD2. With 1 base clipped from V and 5 bases from J, the junction kept 2 bases outside the gene matches. This CDR3 contains 14 residues. In germline, CDR1 is MNHEY, CDR2 SVGAGI. The CDR3 bases are TGTGCCAGCAGTTACTTAGCGGGGAGAGATACGCAGTATTTT. This codes for CASSYLAGRDTQYF.

This clonotype has a count of ten or more. The chain couples TRBV29-1 to TRBJ2-1; D gene uncertain. The germline gives CDR1 SQVTM, CDR2 ANQGSEA. The V and J ends lost 5 bases and 0 bases respectively, with 11 bases between them. The CDR3 runs to 14 residues. The DNA of the CDR3 is TGCAGCGTTCCCGGGCCAGCCTCCTACAATGAGCAGTTCTTC. It specifies CSVPGPASYNEQFF.

This clonotype has more than one count but fewer than ten. V gene TRBV20-1 combines with J gene TRBJ2-3; 7 positions agree with TRBD1. J was trimmed by 3 bases and V by 5 bases; bases with no gene match: 8. This CDR3 is built from 14 residues. Germline lookup yields CDR1 DFQATT and CDR2 SNEGSKA (reference sequence). CDR3 loop: CSAGQQGWTDTQYF. DNA for the CDR3: TGCAGTGCTGGCCAACAGGGGTGGACAGATACGCAGTATTTT.

This clonotype was picked up many times. CDR3 DNA: TGTGCCAGCAGTCAAAGGGAGCGTGAGACCCAGTACTTC. Residues: CASSQRERETQYF. The V and J genes are TRBV28 and TRBJ2-5; D is perhaps TRBD2 (5 bases). Germline CDR1 reads MDHEN; CDR2 reads SYDVKM. The CDR3 runs to 13 residues. Trimming stripped 5 bases from V and 5 bases from J, with 12 bases between.

This clonotype has ten or more counts. The chain is built from TRBV20-1 and TRBJ2-3; D may be TRBD2 (5 bases). There are 15 residues in the CDR3. The ends were cut back, 3 bases at V and 2 bases at J, with 15 bases in the middle. Per germline, CDR1 DFQATT and CDR2 SNEGSKA (reference sequence). The CDR3 DNA follows: TGCAGTGCTAGTGGGTCTGAGCGGATCACAGATACGCAGTATTTT. Its protein product is CSASGSERITDTQYF.

This clonotype has a count of ten or more. The chain's CDR3 is CASSVDLAGITGELFF. The DNA of the CDR3 is TGTGCCAGCAGCGTTGATCTAGCGGGGATTACCGGGGAGCTGTTTTTT. J is TRBJ2-2 and V is TRBV9, with TRBD2 matching over 9 bases. Per germline, CDR1 SGDLS and CDR2 YYNGEE. This CDR3 region has 16 residues. The V gene end was trimmed by 2 bases and the J gene end by 5 bases; junction bases not matched to a gene: 7. The whole variable domain, remainder taken from reference TRBV9 and TRBJ2-2, is DSGVTQTPKHLITATGQRVTLRCSPRSGDLSVYWYQQSLDQGLQFLIQYYNGEERAKGNILERFSAQQFPDLHSELNLSSLELGDSALYFCASSVDLAGITGELFFGEGSRLTVL.

This clonotype was seen ten or more times. This chain joins TRBV9 and TRBJ2-2; TRBD1 or TRBD2 may be the D gene (5 bases each). There are 16 residues in the CDR3. V was cut by 4 bases and J by 5 bases, with 18 bases left in between. Germline V gene lookup returns CDR1 SGDLS and CDR2 YYNGEE. The CDR3 DNA reads as TGTGCCAGCAGCATAGGGACCGGGGCTGGGACCGGGGAGCTGTTTTTT. It is translated as CASSIGTGAGTGELFF.

In this sample, this clonotype is medium-sized. The V and J genes are TRBV27 and TRBJ2-2; TRBD2 might be the D (5 bases). The CDR3 contains 12 residues. V was clipped by 7 bases and J by 3 bases, with 6 bases between them. Germline V gene sequence: CDR1 MNHEY, CDR2 SMNVEV (reference sequence). The CDR3 here is CASNGDTGELFF. For the CDR3, the DNA is TGTGCCAGCAACGGGGACACCGGGGAGCTGTTTTTT.

This clonotype was detected ten times or more. The chain recombines TRBV9 with TRBJ2-3, with D uncertain. This CDR3 contains 15 residues. In germline, CDR1 is SGDLS, CDR2 YYNGEE. Trimming removed 2 bases from V and 0 bases from J, with 10 bases in between. This chain's CDR3 is CASSVRRTSTDTQYF. DNA for the CDR3: TGTGCCAGCAGCGTCCGGCGAACTAGCACAGATACGCAGTATTTT.

This clonotype was seen at least ten times. J is TRBJ2-7 and V is TRBV9; D is ambiguous. V lost 0 bases, J lost 6 bases, and 10 bases lay in between. The germline gives CDR1 SGDLS, CDR2 YYNGEE. The CDR3 is made up of 13 amino acids. CDR3 sequence reads: CASSVDLESEQYF. In nucleotides, the CDR3 is TGTGCCAGCAGCGTAGATCTAGAAAGCGAGCAGTACTTC.

V and J are TRBV20-1 and TRBJ1-1, with D perhaps TRBD1 (5 bases). Between the trimmed V and J ends, which lost 0 bases and 1 base, there was a span of 15 bases. The CDR3 is 16 residues long. From germline, CDR1 is DFQATT and CDR2 SNEGSKA (reference sequence). CDR3 in amino acids: CSARDRRDFWNTEAFF. The CDR3 nucleotides read TGCAGTGCTAGAGATCGCAGGGATTTTTGGAACACTGAAGCTTTCTTT.

This clonotype appeared a few times. This chain links TRBV7-8 with TRBJ2-3, with 11 positions matching TRBD2. Germline V CDR1 and CDR2: SGHVS, FQNEAQ. Trimming at V came to 1 base and at J to 6 bases, leaving 6 bases not matched to a gene. This CDR3 is built from 16 residues. CDR3 sequence (DNA): TGTGCCAGCAGCTTAGGGAATAGCGGGAGGGTGGATACGCAGTATTTT. The encoded protein is CASSLGNSGRVDTQYF.

Many counts were recorded for this clonotype. The genes are TRBV9 and TRBJ2-1; no firm D call. CDR3 length: 13 amino acids. Trimming cost V 2 bases and J 9 bases, with 12 bases left between them. In germline, CDR1 is SGDLS, CDR2 YYNGEE. CDR3 amino acids: CASSVYSIGEQFF. The CDR3 region has the DNA TGTGCCAGCAGCGTCTACAGCATTGGTGAGCAGTTCTTC.

The chain combines TRBV7-8 with TRBJ2-6; either TRBD1 or TRBD2 may fit D (5 bases each). The CDR3 has 19 residues. V lost 9 bases and J 0 bases, leaving 24 bases between the germline ends. Looked up from germline, CDR1 is SGHVS and CDR2 is FQNEAQ. The DNA of the CDR3 is TGTGCCAGTCCTAGTGGGACCTCAGGAACCCGCTCTGGGGCCAACGTCCTGACTTTC. This sequence encodes CASPSGTSGTRSGANVLTF.

This clonotype was recorded many times. The genes are TRBV10-3 and TRBJ1-3, with 7 bases fitting TRBD1. The CDR3 loop spans 14 amino acids. The junction had 5 bases not matched to a gene; V was cut back by 9 bases and J by 0 bases. CDR1 and CDR2 (germline): ENHRY, SYGVKD. The CDR3 region has the DNA TGTGCCATGGCAGGGGGAGGCTCTGGAAACACCATATATTTT. Translating gives CAMAGGGSGNTIYF.

The J gene is TRBJ1-2, the V gene TRBV2, with 9 bases lining up with TRBD1. V was clipped by 5 bases and J by 7 bases; unmatched bases: 5. CDR3 size: 13 residues. Germline V lookup: CDR1 SNHLY, CDR2 FYNNEI. CDR3 in amino acids: CASSRDRDPGYTF. The CDR3 region has the DNA TGTGCCAGCAGTAGGGACAGGGACCCTGGCTACACCTTC. Based on the CDR3 plus reference TRBV2 and TRBJ1-2, the full variable domain is EPEVTQTPSHQVTQMGQEVILRCVPISNHLYFYWYRQILGQKVEFLVSFYNNEISEKSEIFDDQFSVERPDGSNFTLKIRSTKLEDSAMYFCASSRDRDPGYTFGSGTRLTVV.

This clonotype was counted ten times or more. The V gene is TRBV7-6, the J gene TRBJ2-3, with TRBD1 as a possible D gene (6 bases). CDR3 length equals 16 residues. V dropped 5 bases and J dropped 0 bases, with 15 bases sitting between them. Germline V gene lookup returns CDR1 SGHVS and CDR2 FNYEAQ. CDR3 sequence reads: CASSPRQAISTDTQYF. The CDR3 bases are TGTGCCAGCAGCCCCCGACAGGCAATTAGCACAGATACGCAGTATTTT.

The table lists this clonotype with many counts. The chain couples TRBV12-3 or TRBV12-4 to TRBJ2-1; D is ambiguous. The length of the CDR3 is 14 residues. V lost 4 bases and J 1 base, leaving 8 bases between the germline ends. CDR3 sequence reads: CASSWEESYNEQFF. CDR3 in DNA: TGTGCCAGCAGTTGGGAAGAATCCTACAATGAGCAGTTCTTC.

This clonotype was observed at least ten times. This chain joins TRBV5-1 and TRBJ2-1, with D possibly being TRBD1 or TRBD2 (5 bases each). CDR3 length equals 14 residues. Germline assignment: CDR1 SGHRS and CDR2 YFSETQ. V lost 4 bases and J lost 6, with 14 bases in between. The CDR3 is CASSPDSRGNEQFF. The CDR3 region has the DNA TGCGCCAGCAGCCCGGACTCTAGGGGCAATGAGCAGTTCTTC. Full variable domain (rest looked up from reference TRBV5-1 and TRBJ2-1): KAGVTQTPRYLIKTRGQQVTLSCSPISGHRSVSWYQQTPGQGLQFLFEYFSETQRNKGNFPGRFSGRQFSNSRSEMNVSTLELGDSALYLCASSPDSRGNEQFFGPGTRLTVL.

This clonotype has more than one count but fewer than ten. The gene calls are TRBV3-1 and TRBJ2-3; D remains unclear. Germline CDR1 reads LGHDT; CDR2 reads YNNKEL (reference sequence). The CDR3 has 14 amino acids. The V end was cut by 3 bases, the J end by 0 bases, with 7 bases between. The CDR3 DNA follows: TGTGCCAGCAGCCAGATGGCTAGCACAGATACGCAGTATTTT. Translating it yields CASSQMASTDTQYF.

This chain joins TRBV12-3 or TRBV12-4 and TRBJ2-1, with 7 bases that match TRBD2. The CDR3 covers 17 residues. With 3 bases clipped from V and 9 bases from J, the junction kept 17 bases outside the gene matches. The CDR3: CASSFGTGGGIGAEQFF. The CDR3 nucleotides are TGTGCCAGCAGTTTTGGAACGGGGGGAGGGATCGGGGCTGAGCAGTTCTTC.

This clonotype was observed at least ten times. This chain connects TRBV7-9 to TRBJ2-3; the D gene is possibly TRBD1 (6 bases). Germline loops: CDR1 SEHNR, CDR2 FQNEAQ (reference sequence). Trimming left V 5 bases short and J 4 bases short, with 22 bases between. The CDR3 extends over 17 amino acids. The CDR3, as DNA: TGTGCCAGCAGCCCATCCCAGGGGTATACCCATCCAGATACGCAGTATTTT. Translated: CASSPSQGYTHPDTQYF.